This T cell receptor beta chain was observed in a study of cytomegalovirus exposure and HLA in healthy donors. This clone was counted between two and nine times. The antigen is undetermined. Unrecorded immune exposures were likely, despite nominal health at sampling. Germline loops: CDR1 SGHNT, CDR2 YYREEE (reference sequence). This CDR3 has 14 residues. The V end lost 4 bases, the J end lost 6 bases, and 17 bases lay between the germline ends. The study ran its PCR with 60 Vbeta and 13 Jbeta primers. The table came from immunoSEQ multiplex PCR; TCRdb's copy has only in-frame clones and leaves some out. This sample has 100,000 or so clones, with about 75% found just once. Findings of the study overall: Follow-up analysis later connected one missense variant in DCLRE1C with trimming of TCR beta V- and J-genes. The authors listed 150 to 200 TCR beta chains as cytomegalovirus-associated.

Input material: PBMCs. This chain connects TRBV5-4 to TRBJ2-7; tentative D call: TRBD2 (6 bases). The TCR sequence derives from a man in his fifties in good health and CMV-seronegative. For the CDR3, the DNA is TGTGCCAGCAGCCCCCTACGGGAAGCGGGCGAGCAGTACTTC. It codes for CASSPLREAGEQYF.